This T cell receptor beta chain emerged from a study of T cell clones after liver transplantation. About the research overall: HCV positivity affected three of eight recipients; the rest lacked autoimmune or viral indications. Standard immunosuppression, with no induction, continued until 12-24 months after transplant. At least one year of complete immunosuppression withdrawal without enzymes over twice normal defined tolerance.

CDR3 size: 20 residues. CDR1 is LGHNA and CDR2 is YSLEER in the germline V gene. The junction had 13 bases not matched to a gene; V was cut back by 2 bases and J by 4 bases. Assay used: immunoSEQ multiplex PCR; TCRdb lists only in-frame clones, some missing. This sample has tens of thousands of clones, with roughly 90% found just once. Sequences were derived from CD8+ T cells from blood, sampled 12 months after liver transplant. The chain joins TRBV4-3 to TRBJ2-1; 14 bases fit TRBD2. This TCR derives from a human patient who received a liver transplant. A subset of T cells may come from the graft donor. The chain's CDR3 is CASSQQIGLAGGRSYNEQFF. The CDR3 DNA reads as TGCGCCAGCAGCCAACAAATTGGACTAGCGGGAGGAAGGTCATACAATGAGCAGTTCTTC.